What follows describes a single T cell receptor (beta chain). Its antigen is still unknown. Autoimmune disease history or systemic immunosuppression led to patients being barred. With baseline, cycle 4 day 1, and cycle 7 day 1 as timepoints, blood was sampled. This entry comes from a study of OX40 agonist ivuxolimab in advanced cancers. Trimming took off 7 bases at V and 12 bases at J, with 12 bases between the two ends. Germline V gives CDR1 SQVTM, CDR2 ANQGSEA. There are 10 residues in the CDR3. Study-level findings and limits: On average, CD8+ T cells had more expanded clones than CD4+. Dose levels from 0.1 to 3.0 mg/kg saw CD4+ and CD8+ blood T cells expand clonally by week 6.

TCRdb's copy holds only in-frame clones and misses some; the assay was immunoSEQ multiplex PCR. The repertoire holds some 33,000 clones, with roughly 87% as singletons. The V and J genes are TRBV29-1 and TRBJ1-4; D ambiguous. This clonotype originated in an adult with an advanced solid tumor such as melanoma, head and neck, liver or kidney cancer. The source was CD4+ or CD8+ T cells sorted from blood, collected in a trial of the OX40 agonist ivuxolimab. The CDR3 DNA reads TGCAGCGCAGTGACTGAGGAACTGTTTTTT. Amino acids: CSAVTEELFF.